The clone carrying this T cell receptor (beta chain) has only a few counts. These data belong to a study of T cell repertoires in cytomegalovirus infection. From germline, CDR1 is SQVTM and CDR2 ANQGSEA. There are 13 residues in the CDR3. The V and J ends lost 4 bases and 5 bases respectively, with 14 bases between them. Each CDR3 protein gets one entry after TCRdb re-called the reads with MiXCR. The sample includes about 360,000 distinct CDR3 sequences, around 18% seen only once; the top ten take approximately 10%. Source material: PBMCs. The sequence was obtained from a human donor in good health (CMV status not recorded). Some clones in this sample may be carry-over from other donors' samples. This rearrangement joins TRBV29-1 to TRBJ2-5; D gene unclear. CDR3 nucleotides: TGCAGCGTTGGCTTACGCCGGCGGGAGACCCAGTACTTC. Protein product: CSVGLRRRETQYF.